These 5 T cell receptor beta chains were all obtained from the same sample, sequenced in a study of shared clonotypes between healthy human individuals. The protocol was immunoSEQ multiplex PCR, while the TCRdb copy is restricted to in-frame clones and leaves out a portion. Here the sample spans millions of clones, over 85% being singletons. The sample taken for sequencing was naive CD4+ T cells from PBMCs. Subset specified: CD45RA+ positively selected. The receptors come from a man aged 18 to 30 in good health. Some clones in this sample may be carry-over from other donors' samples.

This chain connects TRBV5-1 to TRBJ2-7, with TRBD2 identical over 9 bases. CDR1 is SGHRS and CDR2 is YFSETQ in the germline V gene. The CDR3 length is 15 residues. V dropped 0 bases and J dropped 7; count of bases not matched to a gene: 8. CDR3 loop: CASSLDGTSIAEQYF. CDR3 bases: TGCGCCAGCAGCTTGGATGGGACTAGCATAGCAGAGCAGTACTTC.

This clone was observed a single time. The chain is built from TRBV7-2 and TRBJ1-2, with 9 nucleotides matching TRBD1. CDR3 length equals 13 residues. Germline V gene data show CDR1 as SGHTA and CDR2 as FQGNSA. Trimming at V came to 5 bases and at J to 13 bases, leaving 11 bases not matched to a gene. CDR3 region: CASSPDGTGRFTF. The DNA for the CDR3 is TGTGCCAGCAGCCCAGACGGGACAGGGCGCTTCACCTTC.

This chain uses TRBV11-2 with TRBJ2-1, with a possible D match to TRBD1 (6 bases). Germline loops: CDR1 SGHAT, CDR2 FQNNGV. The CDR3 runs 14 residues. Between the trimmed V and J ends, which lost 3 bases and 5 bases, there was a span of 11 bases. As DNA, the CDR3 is TGTGCCAGCAGCTTGCAGGGGTATAACAATGAGCAGTTCTTC. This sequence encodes CASSLQGYNNEQFF.

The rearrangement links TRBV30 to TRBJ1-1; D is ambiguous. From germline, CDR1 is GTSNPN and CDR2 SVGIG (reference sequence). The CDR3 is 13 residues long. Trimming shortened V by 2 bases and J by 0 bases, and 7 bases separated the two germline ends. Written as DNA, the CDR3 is TGTGCCTGGAGTTCGGGGTTGAACACTGAAGCTTTCTTT. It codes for CAWSSGLNTEAFF.

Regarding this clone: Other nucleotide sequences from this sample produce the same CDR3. CDR3 DNA: TGCAGCGTTCGGACAGGGGCTAGCACAGATACGCAGTATTTT. It specifies CSVRTGASTDTQYF. The chain is built from TRBV29-1 and TRBJ2-3, with 9 bases matching TRBD1. Losses at the gene ends were 5 bases for V and 0 bases for J; bases not matched to a gene: 3. This CDR3 region has 14 residues. CDR1 is SQVTM, CDR2 ANQGSEA, per germline.